This TCR beta chain derives from a study of identical twins. Unique molecular identifiers were present on the cDNA, and a universal primer site came from template switching. Each CDR3 protein is one row after TCRdb ran MiXCR on the 5' RACE reads. The profile shows roughly 540,000 distinct CDR3 sequences, less than 25% of them singletons. Overall study findings and caveats: Fewer insertions characterized abundant cord blood beta clonotypes, whereas memory repertoires showed none.

For this clonotype: As yet, its antigen is unknown.

V lost 2 bases, J lost 4 bases, and 1 base stayed unmatched. Germline V gene lookup returns CDR1 WSHSY and CDR2 SAAADI. The CDR3 covers 13 residues. Another study also made use of these data, one on T cells expressing NK-cell markers. That study adds: The TCR beta repertoires were obtained from sorted CD3+CD56+NKG2C+, CD3+CD56+NKG2C- and CD3+CD56-NKG2C+ T cells.

Sequencing was done on a sample of CD4+ T cells sorted from blood. The J gene is TRBJ1-2, the V gene TRBV10-2; 7 bases are shared with TRBD1. This clonotype was sampled from a woman in her late teens or twenties in good health. The DNA of the CDR3 is TGCGCCAGCAGTGAGCAGGGGGTCTATGGCTACACCTTC. Encoded protein: CASSEQGVYGYTF.